Listed here is a single T cell receptor beta chain. The source of the sample is a study of T cell changes during pregnancy in multiple sclerosis. Between the trimmed V and J ends, which lost 0 bases and 5 bases, there was a span of 8 bases. The V gene's germline CDR1 is SGDLS and CDR2 YYNGEE. The CDR3 loop spans 13 amino acids. Sequenced by immunoSEQ multiplex PCR; TCRdb stores in-frame clones only, minus some. This table has approximately 48,000 clones, 90% to 95% appearing once. Sample: CD4+ T cells from peripheral blood mononuclear cells, taken after pregnancy. The source is a female donor with multiple sclerosis, enrolled in a pregnancy study. The chain links TRBV9 to TRBJ1-1; D uncertain. The CDR3, as DNA: TGTGCCAGCAGCGTAGACCTGACAACTGAAGCTTTCTTT. It yields the protein CASSVDLTTEAFF.